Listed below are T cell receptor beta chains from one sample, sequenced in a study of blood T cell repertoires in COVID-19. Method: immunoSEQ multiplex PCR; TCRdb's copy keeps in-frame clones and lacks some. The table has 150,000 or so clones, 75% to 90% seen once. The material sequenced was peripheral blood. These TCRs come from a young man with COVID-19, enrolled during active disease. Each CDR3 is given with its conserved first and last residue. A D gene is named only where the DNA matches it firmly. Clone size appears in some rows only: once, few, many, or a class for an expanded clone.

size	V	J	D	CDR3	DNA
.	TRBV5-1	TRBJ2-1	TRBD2	CASRLGTTPNEQFF	TGCGCCAGCAGACTCGGGACTACCCCTAATGAGCAGTTCTTC
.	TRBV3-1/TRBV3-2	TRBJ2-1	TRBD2	CASSRGTSLLQFF	TGTGCCAGCAGCCGGGGGACTAGCCTATTGCAGTTCTTC
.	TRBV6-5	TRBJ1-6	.	CASSRTVYNSPLHF	TGTGCCAGCAGCCGGACAGTATATAATTCACCCCTCCACTTT
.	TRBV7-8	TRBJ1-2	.	CASSLRERGGYTF	TGTGCCAGCAGCTTGCGGGAGCGAGGGGGCTACACCTTC
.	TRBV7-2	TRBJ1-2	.	CASSLGRVRYGYTF	TGTGCCAGCAGCTTAGGGCGGGTTAGGTATGGCTACACCTTC
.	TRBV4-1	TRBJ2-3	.	CASSRGADTQYF	TGCGCCAGCAGCAGGGGTGCAGATACGCAGTATTTT
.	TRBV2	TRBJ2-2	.	CASRRRVTGELFF	TGTGCCAGCAGACGGCGGGTCACCGGGGAGCTGTTTTTT
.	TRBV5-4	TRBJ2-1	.	CASSLAGTGYNEQFF	TGTGCCAGCAGCTTGGCCGGGACTGGCTACAATGAGCAGTTCTTC
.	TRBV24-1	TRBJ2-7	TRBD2	CATSRAGDPYEQYF	TGTGCCACCTCGAGAGCGGGAGACCCCTACGAGCAGTACTTC
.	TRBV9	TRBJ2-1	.	CATADYKCSDEQFF	.
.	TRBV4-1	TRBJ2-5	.	CASSQLNRVQETQYF	TGCGCCAGCAGCCAACTGAACAGGGTTCAAGAGACCCAGTACTTC
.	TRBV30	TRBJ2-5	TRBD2	CAWILPGTSGRKSGAQETQYF	TGTGCCTGGATCCTCCCCGGGACTAGCGGGAGGAAATCCGGAGCACAAGAGACCCAGTACTTC
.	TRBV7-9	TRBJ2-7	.	CASSLGYSYEQYF	TGTGCCAGCAGCTTAGGTTACTCCTACGAGCAGTACTTC
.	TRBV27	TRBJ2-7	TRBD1	CASSLRDRTYEQYF	TGTGCCAGCAGTTTAAGGGACAGAACCTACGAGCAGTACTTC
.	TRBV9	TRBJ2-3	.	CASSGRTLGTDTQYF	TGTGCCAGCAGCGGACGGACTTTGGGCACAGATACGCAGTATTTT
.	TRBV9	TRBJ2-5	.	CASSPYTLYQETQYF	TGTGCCAGCAGCCCTTACACCCTGTACCAAGAGACCCAGTACTTC
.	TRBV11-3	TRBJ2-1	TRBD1	CASSLDPPGTGYNEQFF	TGTGCCAGCAGCCTAGATCCACCGGGGACAGGTTACAATGAGCAGTTCTTC
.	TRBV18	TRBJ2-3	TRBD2	CASSPPTGGGTDTQYF	TGTGCCAGCTCACCTCCTACGGGAGGCGGCACAGATACGCAGTATTTT
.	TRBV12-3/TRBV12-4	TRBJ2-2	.	CASSFWGPGELFF	TGTGCCAGCAGTTTTTGGGGGCCCGGGGAGCTGTTTTTT
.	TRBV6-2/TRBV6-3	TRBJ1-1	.	CASTPGHQGAFF	TGTGCCAGCACCCCCGGACACCAGGGAGCTTTCTTT
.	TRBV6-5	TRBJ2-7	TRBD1	CASSRTGAEQYF	TGTGCCAGCAGCCGGACAGGGGCCGAGCAGTACTTC
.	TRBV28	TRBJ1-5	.	CASSLLGGANQPQHF	TGTGCCAGCAGTTTGTTAGGAGGGGCCAATCAGCCCCAGCATTTT
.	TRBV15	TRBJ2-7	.	CATSRGRTEAYEQYF	TGTGCCACCAGCAGAGGCCGGACAGAGGCCTACGAGCAGTACTTC
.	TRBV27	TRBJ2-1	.	CASSPTQGPGEQFF	TGTGCCAGCAGTCCGACCCAAGGGCCAGGGGAGCAGTTCTTC
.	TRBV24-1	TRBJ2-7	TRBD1	CATSDPSRTGGPEQYF	TGTGCCACCAGTGACCCCTCCCGGACAGGGGGCCCCGAGCAGTACTTC
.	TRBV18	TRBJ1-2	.	CASSRNLGQLYNYGYTF	TGTGCCAGCTCCCGAAACCTCGGACAGCTTTATAACTATGGCTACACCTTC
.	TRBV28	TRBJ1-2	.	CNGVSGLLRGKTRRGYTF	TGTAACGGAGTTTCGGGGCTTCTTCGGGGGAAAACCCGGAGGGGCTACACCTTC
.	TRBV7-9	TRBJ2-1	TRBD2	CATSGGRSYNEQFF	TGTGCCACCAGTGGCGGGAGGTCCTACAATGAGCAGTTCTTC
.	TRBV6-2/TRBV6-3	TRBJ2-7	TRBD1	CASSRTGAKYEQYF	TGTGCCAGCAGTCGGACAGGGGCTAAATACGAGCAGTACTTC
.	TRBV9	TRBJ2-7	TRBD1	CASSPWDRVDEQYF	TGTGCCAGCAGCCCCTGGGACAGGGTGGACGAGCAGTACTTC
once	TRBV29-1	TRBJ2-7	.	CSVVSMEAYEQYF	TGCAGCGTTGTTAGCATGGAGGCCTACGAGCAGTACTTC
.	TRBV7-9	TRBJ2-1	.	CASSPVSFSYNEQFF	TGTGCCAGCAGCCCGGTGTCTTTCTCCTACAATGAGCAGTTCTTC
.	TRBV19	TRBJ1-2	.	CASSARELNYGYTF	TGTGCCAGTAGTGCCCGGGAGCTCAACTATGGCTACACCTTC
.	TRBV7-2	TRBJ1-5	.	CASSPGVSPHQPQHF	TGTGCCAGCAGCCCCGGGGTTTCCCCCCATCAGCCCCAGCATTTT
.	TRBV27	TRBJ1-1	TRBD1	CASRRQGSNTEAFF	TGTGCCAGTCGACGACAGGGCTCGAACACTGAAGCTTTCTTT
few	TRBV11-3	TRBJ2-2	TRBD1	CASSSRTGRGELFF	TGTGCCAGCAGCTCCCGGACAGGTCGAGGGGAGCTGTTTTTT
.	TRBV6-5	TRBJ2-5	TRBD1	CASSWDRQETQYF	TGTGCCAGCAGTTGGGACAGACAAGAGACCCAGTACTTC
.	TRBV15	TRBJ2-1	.	CATSTGGGTEAYNEQFF	TGTGCCACCAGCACCGGAGGCGGGACCGAGGCTTACAATGAGCAGTTCTTC
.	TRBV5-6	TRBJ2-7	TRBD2	CASSAGLAERIRYEQYF	TGTGCCAGCAGCGCCGGACTAGCAGAACGTATAAGGTACGAGCAGTACTTC
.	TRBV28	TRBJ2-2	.	CASSRTVTGELFF	TGTGCCAGCAGTCGGACAGTGACCGGGGAGCTGTTTTTT
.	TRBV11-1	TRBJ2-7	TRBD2	CASSLVGGSHEQYF	TGTGCCAGCAGCTTAGTGGGCGGGAGCCACGAGCAGTACTTC
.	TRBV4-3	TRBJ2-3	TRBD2	CASSRSGPAKDTQYF	TGCGCCAGCAGCCGTAGCGGGCCGGCGAAAGATACGCAGTATTTT
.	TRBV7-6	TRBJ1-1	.	CASSLLPNTEAFF	TGTGCCAGCAGCTTACTACCGAACACTGAAGCTTTCTTT
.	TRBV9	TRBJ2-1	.	CASSVDGGNEQFF	TGTGCCAGCAGCGTAGATGGCGGCAATGAGCAGTTCTTC
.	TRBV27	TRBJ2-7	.	CASSLRAGIPYEQYF	TGTGCCAGCAGTTTGCGTGCAGGGATCCCCTACGAGCAGTACTTC